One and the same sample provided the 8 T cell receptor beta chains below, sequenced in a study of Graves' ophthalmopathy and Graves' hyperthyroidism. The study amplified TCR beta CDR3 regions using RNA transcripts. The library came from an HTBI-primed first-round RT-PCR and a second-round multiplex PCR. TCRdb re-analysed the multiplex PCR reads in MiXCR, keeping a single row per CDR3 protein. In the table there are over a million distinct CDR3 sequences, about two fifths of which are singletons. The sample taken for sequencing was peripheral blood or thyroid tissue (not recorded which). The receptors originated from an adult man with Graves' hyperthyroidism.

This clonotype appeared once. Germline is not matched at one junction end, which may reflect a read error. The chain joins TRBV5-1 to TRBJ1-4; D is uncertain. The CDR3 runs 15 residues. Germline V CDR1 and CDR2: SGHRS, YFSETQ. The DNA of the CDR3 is TGTGCCAGCAGCTCTCCCGTGGGGTTAGGTGAAAAACTGTTTTTT. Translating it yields CASSSPVGLGEKLFF.

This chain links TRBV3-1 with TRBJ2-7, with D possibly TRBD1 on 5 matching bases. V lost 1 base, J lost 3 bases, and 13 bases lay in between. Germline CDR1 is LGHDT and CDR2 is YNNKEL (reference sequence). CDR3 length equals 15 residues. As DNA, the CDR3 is TGTGCCAGCAGCCAAGTCCCCACCGACAGCTACGAGCAGTACTTC. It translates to CASSQVPTDSYEQYF.

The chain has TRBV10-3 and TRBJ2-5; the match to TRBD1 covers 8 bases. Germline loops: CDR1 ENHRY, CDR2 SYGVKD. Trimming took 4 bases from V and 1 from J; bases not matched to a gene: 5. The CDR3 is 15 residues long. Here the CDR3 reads CAISGQGTGQETQYF. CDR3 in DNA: TGTGCCATCAGTGGACAGGGGACAGGCCAAGAGACCCAGTACTTC.

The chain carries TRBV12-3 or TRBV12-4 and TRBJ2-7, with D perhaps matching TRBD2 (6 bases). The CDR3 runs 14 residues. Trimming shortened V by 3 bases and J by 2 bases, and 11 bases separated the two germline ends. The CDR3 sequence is CASSFVRGAYEQYF. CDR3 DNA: TGTGCCAGCAGTTTTGTCCGCGGGGCCTACGAGCAGTACTTC.

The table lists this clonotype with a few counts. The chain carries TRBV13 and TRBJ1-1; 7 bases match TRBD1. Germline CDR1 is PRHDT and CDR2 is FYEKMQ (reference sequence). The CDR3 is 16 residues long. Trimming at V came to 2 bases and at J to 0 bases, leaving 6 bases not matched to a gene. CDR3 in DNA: TGTGCCAGCAGCTTATTGGGACAGCGAGTGAACACTGAAGCTTTCTTT. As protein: CASSLLGQRVNTEAFF.

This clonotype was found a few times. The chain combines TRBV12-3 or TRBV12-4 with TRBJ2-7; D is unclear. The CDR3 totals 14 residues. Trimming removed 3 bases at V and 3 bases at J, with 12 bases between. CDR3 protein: CASSLVGRNYEQYF. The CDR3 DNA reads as TGTGCCAGCAGTTTGGTTGGCAGAAACTACGAGCAGTACTTC.

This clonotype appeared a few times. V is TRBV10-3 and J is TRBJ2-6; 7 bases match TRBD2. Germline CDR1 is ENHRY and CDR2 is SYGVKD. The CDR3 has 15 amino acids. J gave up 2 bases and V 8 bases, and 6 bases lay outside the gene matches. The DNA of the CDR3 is TGTGCCATCGGGACGGGGGGTCCTGGGGCCAACGTCCTGACTTTC. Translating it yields CAIGTGGPGANVLTF.

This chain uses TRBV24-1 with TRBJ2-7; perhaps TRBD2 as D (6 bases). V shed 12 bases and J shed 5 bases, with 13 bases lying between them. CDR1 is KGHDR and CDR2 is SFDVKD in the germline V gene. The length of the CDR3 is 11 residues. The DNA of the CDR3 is TGTGCCCCCGGGACTTCAGACGAGCAGTACTTC. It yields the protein CAPGTSDEQYF.